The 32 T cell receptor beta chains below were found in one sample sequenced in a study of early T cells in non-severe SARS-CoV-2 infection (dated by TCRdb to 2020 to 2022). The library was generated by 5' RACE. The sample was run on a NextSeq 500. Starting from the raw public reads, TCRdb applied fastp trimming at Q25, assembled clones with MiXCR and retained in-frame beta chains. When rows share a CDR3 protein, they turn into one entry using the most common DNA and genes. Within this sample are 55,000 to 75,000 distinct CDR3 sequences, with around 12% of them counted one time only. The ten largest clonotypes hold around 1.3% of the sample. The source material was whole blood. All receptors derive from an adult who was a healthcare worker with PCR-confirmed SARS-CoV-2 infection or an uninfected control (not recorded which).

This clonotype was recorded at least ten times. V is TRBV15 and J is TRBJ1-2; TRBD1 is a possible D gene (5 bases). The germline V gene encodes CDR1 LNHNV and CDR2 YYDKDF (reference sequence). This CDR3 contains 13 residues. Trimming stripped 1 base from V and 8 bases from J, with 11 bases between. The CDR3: CATSRGQPRGYTF. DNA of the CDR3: TGTGCCACCAGCAGAGGACAGCCTCGGGGCTACACCTTC.

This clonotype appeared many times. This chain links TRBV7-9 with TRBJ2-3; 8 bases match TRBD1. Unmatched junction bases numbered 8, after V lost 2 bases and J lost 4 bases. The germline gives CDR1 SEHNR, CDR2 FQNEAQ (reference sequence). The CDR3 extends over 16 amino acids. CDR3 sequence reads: CASSLIGQGDSDTQYF. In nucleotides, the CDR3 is TGTGCCAGCAGCTTAATCGGACAGGGAGATTCAGATACGCAGTATTTT. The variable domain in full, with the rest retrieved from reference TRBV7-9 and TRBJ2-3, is DTGVSQNPRHKITKRGQNVTFRCDPISEHNRLYWYRQTLGQGPEFLTYFQNEAQLEKSRLLSDRFSAERPKGSFSTLEIQRTEQGDSAMYLCASSLIGQGDSDTQYFGPGTRLTVL.

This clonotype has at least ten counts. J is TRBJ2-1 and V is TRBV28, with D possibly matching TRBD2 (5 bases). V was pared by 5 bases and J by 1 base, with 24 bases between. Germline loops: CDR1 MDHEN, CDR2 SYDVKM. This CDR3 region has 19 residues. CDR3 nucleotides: TGTGCCAGCAGTAGTTTAGGGAGTCAGCGAGCCGGGTCCTACAATGAGCAGTTCTTC. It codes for CASSSLGSQRAGSYNEQFF.

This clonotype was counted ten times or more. CDR3 in DNA: TGTGCCAGCAAAAAACTTAGGACAGCCTACGAGCAGTACTTC. It is translated as CASKKLRTAYEQYF. This sequence joins TRBV28 and TRBJ2-7; D perhaps matches TRBD1 (6 bases). Germline V gene sequence: CDR1 MDHEN, CDR2 SYDVKM. Trimming stripped 7 bases from V and 2 bases from J, with 15 bases between. The CDR3 is 14 residues long.

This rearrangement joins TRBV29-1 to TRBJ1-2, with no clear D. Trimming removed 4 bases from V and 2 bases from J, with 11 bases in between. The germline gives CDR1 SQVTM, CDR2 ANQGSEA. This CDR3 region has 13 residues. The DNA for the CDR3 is TGCAGCGTTGGGCCAGATCAAAACTATGGCTACACCTTC. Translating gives CSVGPDQNYGYTF.

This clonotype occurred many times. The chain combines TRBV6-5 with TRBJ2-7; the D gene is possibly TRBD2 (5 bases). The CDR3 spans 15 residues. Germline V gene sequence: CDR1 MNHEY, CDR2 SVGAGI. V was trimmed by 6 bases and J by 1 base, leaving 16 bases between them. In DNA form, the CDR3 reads TGTGCCAGCAGCTTTGTGAGAGGGAATTCCTACGAGCAGTACTTC. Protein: CASSFVRGNSYEQYF.

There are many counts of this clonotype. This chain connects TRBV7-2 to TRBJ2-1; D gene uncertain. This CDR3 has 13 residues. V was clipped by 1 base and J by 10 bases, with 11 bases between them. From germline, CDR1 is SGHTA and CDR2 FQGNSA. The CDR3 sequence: CASSLGTVREQFF. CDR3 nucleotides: TGTGCCAGCAGCTTAGGGACGGTTAGGGAGCAGTTCTTC.

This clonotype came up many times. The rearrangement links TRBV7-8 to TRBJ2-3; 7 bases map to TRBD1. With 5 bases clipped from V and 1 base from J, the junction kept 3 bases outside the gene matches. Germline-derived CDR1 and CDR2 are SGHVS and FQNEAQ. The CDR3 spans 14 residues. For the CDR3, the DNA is TGTGCCAGCAGCGTAGACAGGGGCACAGATACGCAGTATTTT. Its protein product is CASSVDRGTDTQYF.

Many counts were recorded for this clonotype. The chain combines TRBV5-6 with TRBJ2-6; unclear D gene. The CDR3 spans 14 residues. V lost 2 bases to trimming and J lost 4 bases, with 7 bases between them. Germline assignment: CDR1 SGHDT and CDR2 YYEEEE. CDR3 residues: CASSFVSGANVLTF. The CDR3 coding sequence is TGTGCCAGCAGCTTCGTCTCCGGGGCCAACGTCCTGACTTTC.

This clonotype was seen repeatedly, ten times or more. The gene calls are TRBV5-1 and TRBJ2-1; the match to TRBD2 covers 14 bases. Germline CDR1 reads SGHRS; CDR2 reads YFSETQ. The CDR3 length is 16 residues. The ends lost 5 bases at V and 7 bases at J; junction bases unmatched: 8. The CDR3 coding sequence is TGCGCCAGCAGTCCGACTAGCGGGGGGGCCTGGAATGAGCAGTTCTTC. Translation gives CASSPTSGGAWNEQFF.

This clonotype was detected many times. CDR3 sequence reads: CASSVGTGDEAFF. The DNA for the CDR3 is TGTGCCAGCAGCGTAGGGACAGGGGATGAAGCTTTCTTT. This chain joins TRBV9 and TRBJ1-1; 9 positions match TRBD1. Germline CDR1 SGDLS, CDR2 YYNGEE. V gave up 0 bases and J gave up 7 bases; unmatched junction bases: 1. This CDR3 has 13 amino acids. Using reference TRBV9 and TRBJ1-1 for the parts outside the CDR3, the full variable domain is DSGVTQTPKHLITATGQRVTLRCSPRSGDLSVYWYQQSLDQGLQFLIQYYNGEERAKGNILERFSAQQFPDLHSELNLSSLELGDSALYFCASSVGTGDEAFFGQGTRLTVV.

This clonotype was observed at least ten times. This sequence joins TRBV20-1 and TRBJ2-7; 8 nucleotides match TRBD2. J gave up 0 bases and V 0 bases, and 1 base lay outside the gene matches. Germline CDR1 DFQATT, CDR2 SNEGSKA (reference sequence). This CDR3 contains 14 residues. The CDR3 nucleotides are TGCAGTGCTAGAGACACTAGCGGCTCCTACGAGCAGTACTTC. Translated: CSARDTSGSYEQYF.

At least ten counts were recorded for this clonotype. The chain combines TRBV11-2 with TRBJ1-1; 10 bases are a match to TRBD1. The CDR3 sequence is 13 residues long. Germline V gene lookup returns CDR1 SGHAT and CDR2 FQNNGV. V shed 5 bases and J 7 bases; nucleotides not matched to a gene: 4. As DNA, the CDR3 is TGTGCCAGCAGCGTCCGGACAGGGGGTGAAGCTTTCTTT. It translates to CASSVRTGGEAFF. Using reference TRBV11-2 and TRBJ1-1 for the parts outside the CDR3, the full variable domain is EAGVAQSPRYKIIEKRQSVAFWCNPISGHATLYWYQQILGQGPKLLIQFQNNGVVDDSQLPKDRFSAERLKGVDSTLKIQPAKLEDSAVYLCASSVRTGGEAFFGQGTRLTVV.

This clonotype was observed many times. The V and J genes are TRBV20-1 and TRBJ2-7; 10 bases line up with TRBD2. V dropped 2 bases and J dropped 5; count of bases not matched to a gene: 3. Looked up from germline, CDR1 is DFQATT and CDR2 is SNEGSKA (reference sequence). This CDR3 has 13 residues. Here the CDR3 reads CSARLAGVDEQYF. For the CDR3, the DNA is TGCAGTGCTAGACTAGCGGGAGTAGACGAGCAGTACTTC.

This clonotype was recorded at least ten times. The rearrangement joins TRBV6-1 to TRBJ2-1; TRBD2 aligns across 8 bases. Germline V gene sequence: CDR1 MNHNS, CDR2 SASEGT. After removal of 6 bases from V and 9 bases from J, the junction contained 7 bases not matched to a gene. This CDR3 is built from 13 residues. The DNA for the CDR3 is TGTGCCAGCAGCGCGACTAGCGTGGGTGAGCAGTTCTTC. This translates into CASSATSVGEQFF.

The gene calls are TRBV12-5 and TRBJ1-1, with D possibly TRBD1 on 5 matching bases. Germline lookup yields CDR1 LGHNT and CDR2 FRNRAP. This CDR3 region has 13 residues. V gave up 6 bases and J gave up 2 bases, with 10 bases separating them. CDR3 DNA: TGTGCTAGTGGACAGACAGCCAACACTGAAGCTTTCTTT. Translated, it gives CASGQTANTEAFF.

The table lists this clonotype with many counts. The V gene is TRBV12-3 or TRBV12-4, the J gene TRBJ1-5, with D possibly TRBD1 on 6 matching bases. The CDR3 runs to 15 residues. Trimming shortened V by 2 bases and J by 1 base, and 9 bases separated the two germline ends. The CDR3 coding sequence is TGTGCCAGCAGTTTACGACAGGCGAGCAATCAGCCCCAGCATTTT. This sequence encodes CASSLRQASNQPQHF.

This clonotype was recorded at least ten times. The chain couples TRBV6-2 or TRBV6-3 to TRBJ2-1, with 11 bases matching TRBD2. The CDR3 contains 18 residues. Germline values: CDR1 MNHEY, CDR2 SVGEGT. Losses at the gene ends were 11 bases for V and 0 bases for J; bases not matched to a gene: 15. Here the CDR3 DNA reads TGTGCCGTACTGCGACTAGCGGGGACCGTTAGCTCCTACAATGAGCAGTTCTTC. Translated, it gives CAVLRLAGTVSSYNEQFF.

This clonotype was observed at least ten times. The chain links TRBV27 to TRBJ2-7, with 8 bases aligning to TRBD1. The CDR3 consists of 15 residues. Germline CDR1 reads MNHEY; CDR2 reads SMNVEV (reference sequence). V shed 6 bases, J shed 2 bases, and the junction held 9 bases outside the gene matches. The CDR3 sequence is CASRTEGQAPYEQYF. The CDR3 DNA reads TGTGCCAGCAGAACAGAGGGACAGGCCCCCTACGAGCAGTACTTC.

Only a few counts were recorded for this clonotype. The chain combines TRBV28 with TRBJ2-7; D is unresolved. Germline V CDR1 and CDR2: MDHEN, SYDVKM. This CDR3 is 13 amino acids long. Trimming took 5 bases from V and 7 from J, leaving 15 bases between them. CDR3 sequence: CASSRTLWSEQYF. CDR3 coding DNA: TGTGCCAGCAGTCGGACCCTGTGGAGTGAGCAGTACTTC.

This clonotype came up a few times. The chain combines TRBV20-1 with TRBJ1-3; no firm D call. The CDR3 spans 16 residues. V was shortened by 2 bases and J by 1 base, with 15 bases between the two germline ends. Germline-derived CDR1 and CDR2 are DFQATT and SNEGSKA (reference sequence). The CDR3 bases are TGCAGTGCTAGACGGGGAGGTACAACATCTGGAAACACCATATATTTT. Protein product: CSARRGGTTSGNTIYF.

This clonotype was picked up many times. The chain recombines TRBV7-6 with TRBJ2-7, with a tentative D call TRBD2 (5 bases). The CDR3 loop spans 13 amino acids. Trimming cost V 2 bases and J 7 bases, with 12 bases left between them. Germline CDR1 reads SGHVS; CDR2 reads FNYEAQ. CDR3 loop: CASSLSGKTEQYF. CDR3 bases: TGTGCCAGCAGCTTATCCGGGAAGACAGAGCAGTACTTC.

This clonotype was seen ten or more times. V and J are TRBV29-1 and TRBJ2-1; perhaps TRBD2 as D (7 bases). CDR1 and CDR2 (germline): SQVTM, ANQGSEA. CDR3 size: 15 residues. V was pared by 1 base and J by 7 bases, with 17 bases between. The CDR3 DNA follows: TGCAGCGTTGAAGGGGGGGGCGGTTTCGGAAATGAGCAGTTCTTC. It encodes CSVEGGGGFGNEQFF.

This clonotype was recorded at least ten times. CDR3 coding DNA: TGTGCCAGCAGTGAGGGGGGGTTAGCCAAAAACATTCAGTACTTC. Protein: CASSEGGLAKNIQYF. The genes are TRBV28 and TRBJ2-4; tentatively, D is TRBD2 (7 bases). Trimming pared 5 bases from V and 0 bases from J, leaving 11 bases between. CDR3 length: 15 amino acids. Per germline, CDR1 MDHEN and CDR2 SYDVKM.

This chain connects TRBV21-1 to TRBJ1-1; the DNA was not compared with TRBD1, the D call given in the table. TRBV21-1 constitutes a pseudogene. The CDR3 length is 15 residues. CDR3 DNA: TGTGCCAGCAGCAGTAGGGGGCGAGCGGACACTGAAGCTTTCTTT. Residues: CASSSRGRADTEAFF.

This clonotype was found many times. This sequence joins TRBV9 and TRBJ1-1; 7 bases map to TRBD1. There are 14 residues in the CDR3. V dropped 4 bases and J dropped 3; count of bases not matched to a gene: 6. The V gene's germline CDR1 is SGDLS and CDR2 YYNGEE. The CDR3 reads CASSPRQGYTEAFF. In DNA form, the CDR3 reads TGTGCCAGCAGCCCGCGACAGGGTTACACTGAAGCTTTCTTT.

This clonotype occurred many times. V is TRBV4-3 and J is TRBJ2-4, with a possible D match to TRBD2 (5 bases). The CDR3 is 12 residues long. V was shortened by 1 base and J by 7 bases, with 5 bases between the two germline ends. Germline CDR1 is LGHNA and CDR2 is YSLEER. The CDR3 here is CASSQAGNIQYF. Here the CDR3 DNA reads TGCGCCAGCAGCCAAGCGGGGAACATTCAGTACTTC.

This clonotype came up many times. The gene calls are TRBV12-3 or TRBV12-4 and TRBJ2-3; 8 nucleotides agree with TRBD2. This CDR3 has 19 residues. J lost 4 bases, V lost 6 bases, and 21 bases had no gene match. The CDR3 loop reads CASSLSLLSGRTSADTQYF. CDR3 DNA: TGTGCCAGCAGCCTGTCCCTACTGAGCGGGAGAACCTCAGCAGATACGCAGTATTTT.

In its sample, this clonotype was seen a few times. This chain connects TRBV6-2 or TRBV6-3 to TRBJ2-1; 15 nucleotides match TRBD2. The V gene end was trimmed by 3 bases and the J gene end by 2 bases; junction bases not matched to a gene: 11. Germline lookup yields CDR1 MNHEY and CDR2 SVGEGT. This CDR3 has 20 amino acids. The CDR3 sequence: CASSYNPGLAGGPTYNEQFF. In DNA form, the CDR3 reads TGTGCCAGCAGTTATAACCCTGGACTAGCGGGAGGGCCGACCTACAATGAGCAGTTCTTC.

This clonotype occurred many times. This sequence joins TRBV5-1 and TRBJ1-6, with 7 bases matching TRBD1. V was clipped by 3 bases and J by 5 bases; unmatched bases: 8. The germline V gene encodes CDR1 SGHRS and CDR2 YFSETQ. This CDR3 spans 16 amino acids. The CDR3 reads CASSSRQGRDNSPLHF. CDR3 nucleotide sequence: TGCGCCAGCAGCTCAAGACAGGGAAGGGATAATTCACCCCTCCACTTT.

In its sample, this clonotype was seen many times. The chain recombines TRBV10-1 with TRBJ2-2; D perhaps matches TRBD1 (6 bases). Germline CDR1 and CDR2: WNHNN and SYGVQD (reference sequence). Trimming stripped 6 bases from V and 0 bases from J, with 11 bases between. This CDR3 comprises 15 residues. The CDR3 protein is CASSPGTSNTGELFF. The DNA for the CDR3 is TGCGCCAGCAGCCCCGGGACATCGAACACCGGGGAGCTGTTTTTT.

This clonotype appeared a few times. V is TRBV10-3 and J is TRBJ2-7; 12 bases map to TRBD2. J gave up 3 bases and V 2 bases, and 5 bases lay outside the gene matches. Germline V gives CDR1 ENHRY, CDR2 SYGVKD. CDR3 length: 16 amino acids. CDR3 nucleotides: TGTGCCATCAGTGAGCCTCGGACTAGCGGGAACTACGAGCAGTACTTC. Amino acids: CAISEPRTSGNYEQYF.